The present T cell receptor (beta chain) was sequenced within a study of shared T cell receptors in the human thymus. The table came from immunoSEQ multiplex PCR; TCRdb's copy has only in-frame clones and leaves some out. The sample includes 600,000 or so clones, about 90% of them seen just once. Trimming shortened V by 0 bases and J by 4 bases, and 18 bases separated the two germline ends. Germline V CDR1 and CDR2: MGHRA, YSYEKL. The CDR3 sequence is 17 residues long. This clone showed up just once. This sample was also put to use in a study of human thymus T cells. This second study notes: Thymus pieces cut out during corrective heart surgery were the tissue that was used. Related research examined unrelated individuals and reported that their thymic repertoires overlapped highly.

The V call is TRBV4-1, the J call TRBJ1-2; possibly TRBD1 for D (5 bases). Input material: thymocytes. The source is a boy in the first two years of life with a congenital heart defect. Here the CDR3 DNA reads TGCGCCAGCAGCCAAGAAGGAACCCCGGGACTCGGCTATGGCTACACCTTC. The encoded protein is CASSQEGTPGLGYGYTF.